This record covers a single T cell receptor beta chain. Libraries were prepared by immunoSEQ multiplex PCR; TCRdb keeps only in-frame clonotypes and omits some of them. The sample carries 200,000 to 250,000 clones, about nine tenths recorded once. These data are taken from a study of blood T cell repertoires in COVID-19. There are 16 residues in the CDR3. Germline V gene lookup returns CDR1 SGHTA and CDR2 FQGNSA. Trimming took 1 base from V and 0 from J, leaving 9 bases between them. This chain links TRBV7-2 with TRBJ2-2; TRBD2 might be the D (6 bases). Sequenced material: PBMCs or T cells enriched from blood (not recorded which). This receptor was taken from a woman in her 30s who had recovered from COVID-19. The CDR3 nucleotides read TGTGCCAGCAGCTTAGTTCGGGGGACGAACACCGGGGAGCTGTTTTTT. Amino acid sequence: CASSLVRGTNTGELFF.